The rows below give T cell receptor beta chains drawn from one sample of a study of tumor-infiltrating lymphocytes in primary liver carcinoma. TCRdb ran MiXCR on the multiplex PCR reads and lists one entry per CDR3 protein. Here the sample spans 44,000 or so distinct CDR3 sequences, 70% to 85% being singletons. The sequencing sample was made of liver tumor tissue from sampling region 5. These receptors were obtained from a man between 40 and 49 years old with primary liver carcinoma and hepatitis B virus infection. CDR3s include the opening cysteine and the closing phenylalanine or tryptophan. D genes are given only for firm matches. Part of the rows lack a size; the others show once, few, many or a class for expanded clones.

CDR3aa	CDR3nt	v_gene	j_gene	d_gene	abundance
CSASDGQQETQYF	TGCAGTGCTAGCGACGGCCAGCAAGAGACCCAGTACTTC	TRBV20-1	TRBJ2-5	NA	few
CTSSQDLGNTYEQYF	TGTACCAGCAGCCAAGATCTCGGGAATACCTACGAGCAGTACTTC	TRBV4-2	TRBJ2-7	NA	NA
CASSLGRGRMDTQYF	TGTGCCAGCAGCTTAGGGAGGGGGCGCATGGATACGCAGTATTTT	TRBV11-1	TRBJ2-3	NA	NA
CTSSQEPRPGVGLDTQYF	TGTACCAGCAGTCAAGAACCCCGCCCGGGAGTCGGTTTAGATACGCAGTATTTT	TRBV4-2	TRBJ2-3	NA	NA
CASTRTVPPGEQHF	TGCGCCAGCACCAGGACAGTCCCTCCGGGGGAGCAGCACTTC	TRBV5-1	TRBJ2-7	NA	NA
CASSLAGAEYNEQFF	TGTGCCAGCAGCTTAGCGGGAGCGGAATACAATGAGCAGTTCTTC	TRBV14	TRBJ2-1	TRBD2	many
CASSSREGKRADRQYF	TGTGCCAGCAGTTCCCGAGAGGGTAAACGAGCAGATAGACAGTATTTT	TRBV28	TRBJ2-3	NA	NA
CASRPRDSVLKETQYF	TGTGCCAGCAGACCCCGGGACTCGGTCCTCAAAGAGACCCAGTACTTC	TRBV11-2	TRBJ2-5	NA	NA
CARSFGTGATTNERLFF	TGTGCTCGCAGTTTTGGGACAGGGGCGACAACTAATGAAAGACTGTTTTTT	TRBV6-6	TRBJ1-4	TRBD1	NA
CASSSGGREGAKLFF	TGCGCCAGCAGCTCCGGTGGCAGGGAAGGGGCAAAACTGTTTTTT	TRBV5-1	TRBJ1-4	NA	few
CAGNSRPSGRNYEQFF	TGTGCCGGCAACTCGCGCCCCAGCGGGAGGAACTATGAGCAGTTCTTC	TRBV11-2	TRBJ2-1	TRBD2	NA
CASSQDPAGDLSGELLF	TGCGCCAGCAGCCAAGACCCGGCGGGAGATTTGTCCGGAGAGCTGCTTTTT	TRBV4-1	TRBJ2-2	TRBD2	once
CASSKAGQDGYEQHF	TGTGCCAGTAGTAAGGCGGGACAGGACGGCTACGAGCAGCACTTC	TRBV19	TRBJ2-7	TRBD1	once
CSVEDRQGAETQYF	TGCAGCGTTGAAGATCGGCAAGGGGCGGAGACCCAGTACTTC	TRBV29-1	TRBJ2-5	NA	medium-sized
CASSVSRGGFITEELFF	TGTGCCAGCAGCGTCTCCAGAGGGGGATTTATCACCGAGGAGCTGTTTTTT	TRBV7-8	TRBJ2-2	NA	NA
CASIITGTPSPLHF	TGCGCCAGCATCATCACCGGGACACCTTCACCCCTCCACTTT	TRBV5-6	TRBJ1-6	NA	NA
CASSRGLAGVTTNTLYF	TGTGCCAGCAGTAGGGGACTAGCGGGAGTAACCACAAATACGCTGTATTTT	TRBV28	TRBJ2-3	TRBD2	once
CASSYWGANDEKLFF	TGTGCCAGCAGTTACTGGGGGGCGAATGACGAAAAACTGTTTTTT	TRBV6-5	TRBJ1-4	NA	many
CASSQYKGTNDEKLFF	TGTGCTAGCAGCCAATATAAGGGGACGAATGATGAAAAACTGTTTTTT	TRBV4-2	TRBJ1-4	NA	NA
CANSREETQYF	TGTGCCAACAGCCGTGAAGAGACCCAGTACTTC	TRBV7-2	TRBJ2-5	NA	NA